Included here is one T cell receptor (beta chain) sequence, with context. This entry belongs to a study of cytomegalovirus exposure and HLA in healthy donors. Trimming removed 0 bases at V and 7 bases at J, with 8 bases between. CDR3 length equals 14 residues. Germline V CDR1 and CDR2: SGDLS, YYNGEE. Both 60 Vbeta primers and 13 Jbeta primers went into the PCR. Sequencing was performed with immunoSEQ multiplex PCR; in TCRdb, only in-frame clones are kept and a portion is missing. The table has about 150,000 clones, under 90% seen once. The receptor's source is a boy aged 2 to 10 in good health and CMV-seronegative. This rearrangement joins TRBV9 to TRBJ1-6; D perhaps matches TRBD1 (6 bases). Sequenced: PBMCs. The CDR3 sequence: CASSVGQANSPLHF. The CDR3, as DNA: TGTGCCAGCAGCGTAGGACAGGCCAATTCACCCCTCCACTTT.